One and the same sample provided the 11 T cell receptor beta chains below, sequenced in a study of molecular identifiers for immune sequencing clone quantification. Using its own MiXCR run on the PCR reads, TCRdb lists one record per CDR3 protein. The table records under 650,000 distinct CDR3 sequences, just under 20% of them present only once. The sequenced sample consisted of naive CD8+ T cells from blood, with Jurkat cell RNA spiked in. Stated subset: FACS-sorted CD8+CD4-CCR7+CD45RA+ naive T cells. These receptors all stem from a human donor in good health. Some libraries in this study had Jurkat cell RNA spiked in.

This clonotype has only one observation. A read error may explain this, as a much larger clone is one base away. CDR3 residues: CASSLGPQNTEAFF. The CDR3 bases are TGTGCCAGCAGCTTAGGACCGCAGAACACTGAAGCTTTCTTT. The chain couples TRBV13 to TRBJ1-1; no clear D gene. CDR1 and CDR2 from the germline V gene are PRHDT and FYEKMQ (reference sequence). V lost 0 bases and J 1 base, leaving 6 bases between the germline ends. CDR3 length: 14 amino acids.

As regards this clonotype: This sequence may be a read error, since a much larger clone differs from it by one base. The V and J genes are TRBV12-3 or TRBV12-4 and TRBJ1-5; 9 nucleotides match TRBD1. The CDR3 spans 12 residues. The CDR3 bases are TGTGCCAGCATGACAGGGGGGGGGCCCCGGCATTTT. It yields the protein CASMTGGGPRHF.

For this clonotype: This may come from a read error, since a much larger clone is one base off. This chain links TRBV5-1 with TRBJ2-3, with 7 bases fitting TRBD1. CDR3 size: 15 residues. The germline V gene has CDR1 SGHRS and CDR2 YFSETQ. CDR3: CASSLLGQWDDTQCF. The DNA for the CDR3 is TGCGCCAGCAGCTTGCTGGGACAGTGGGACGATACGCAGTGTTTT. The variable domain in full, completed from reference TRBV5-1 and TRBJ2-3, reads KAGVTQTPRYLIKTRGQQVTLSCSPISGHRSVSWYQQTPGQGLQFLFEYFSETQRNKGNFPGRFSGRQFSNSRSEMNVSTLELGDSALYLCASSLLGQWDDTQCFGPGTRLTVL.

This clonotype was counted at least ten times. The J gene is TRBJ2-5, the V gene TRBV7-2, with 10 bases matching TRBD1. The J segment lost 5 bases and the V segment lost 2 bases, leaving 8 bases of the junction unmatched. Germline lookup yields CDR1 SGHTA and CDR2 FQGNSA. This CDR3 is 16 amino acids long. CDR3 bases: TGTGCCAGCAGCTTAAGCGCCGGGACAGGGGTTGAGACCCAGTACTTC. Its translation is CASSLSAGTGVETQYF. The full variable domain, with the rest looked up from reference TRBV7-2 and TRBJ2-5, is GAGVSQSPSNKVTEKGKDVELRCDPISGHTALYWYRQSLGQGLEFLIYFQGNSAPDKSGLPSDRFSAERTGGSVSTLTIQRTQQEDSAVYLCASSLSAGTGVETQYFGPGTRLLVL.

This clonotype was counted ten times or more. V is TRBV18 and J is TRBJ1-1; TRBD1 might be the D (6 bases). V shed 3 bases and J shed 3 bases, with 14 bases lying between them. The germline V gene encodes CDR1 KGHSH and CDR2 LQKENI. This CDR3 region has 15 residues. CDR3 sequence (DNA): TGTGCCAGCTCACCCTCAGGGGCGCAGGACACTGAAGCTTTCTTT. This codes for CASSPSGAQDTEAFF. Full variable domain (remainder filled in from reference TRBV18 and TRBJ1-1): NAGVMQNPRHLVRRRGQEARLRCSPMKGHSHVYWYRQLPEEGLKFMVYLQKENIIDESGMPKERFSAEFPKEGPSILRIQQVVRGDSAAYFCASSPSGAQDTEAFFGQGTRLTVV.

The sample holds one count of this clonotype. This may stem from a read error, because a much larger clone lies one nucleotide away. V is TRBV25-1 and J is TRBJ2-7, with TRBD1 as a possible D gene (8 bases). This CDR3 is 14 amino acids long. Looked up from germline, CDR1 is MGHDK and CDR2 is SYGVNS. Here the CDR3 reads CACRGGDRSYEQYF. DNA for the CDR3: TGTGCCTGCAGGGGGGGGGACAGGAGTTACGAGCAGTACTTC.

Notes on this clonotype: At one boundary the junction diverges from the germline segment, which might be a read error. The V and J genes are TRBV15 and TRBJ1-5, with D maybe TRBD1 (6 bases). Germline assignment: CDR1 LNHNV and CDR2 YYDKDF (reference sequence). The CDR3 is 16 amino acids. The CDR3 DNA sequence: TGTGCCACCAGCAAGGGGGGACGTTATAGCGATCAGCCCCAGCATTTT. Encoded protein: CATSKGGRYSDQPQHF.

The table lists this clonotype with many counts. V and J are TRBV5-5 and TRBJ1-1; 10 bases agree with TRBD1. This CDR3 comprises 17 residues. The ends lost 2 bases at V and 2 bases at J; junction bases unmatched: 9. Germline V gene sequence: CDR1 SGHKS, CDR2 YYEKEE (reference sequence). This CDR3 is CASSFLMDRGGNTEAFF. The CDR3 DNA reads as TGTGCCAGCAGCTTTCTTATGGACAGGGGGGGAAACACTGAAGCTTTCTTT. Looking up the rest from reference TRBV5-5 and TRBJ1-1 gives the full variable domain: DAGVTQSPTHLIKTRGQQVTLRCSPISGHKSVSWYQQVLGQGPQFIFQYYEKEERGRGNFPDRFSARQFPNYSSELNVNALLLGDSALYLCASSFLMDRGGNTEAFFGQGTRLTVV.

The chain employs TRBV11-2 and TRBJ2-1; TRBD1 is a possible D gene (6 bases). CDR1 and CDR2 (germline): SGHAT, FQNNGV. V lost 0 bases and J lost 0, with 9 bases in between. The length of the CDR3 is 16 residues. CDR3 loop: CASSLEADSSYNEQFF. The CDR3 bases are TGTGCCAGCAGCTTAGAGGCGGACAGCTCCTACAATGAGCAGTTCTTC. The full variable domain, in which reference TRBV11-2 and TRBJ2-1 provide the parts outside the CDR3, is EAGVAQSPRYKIIEKRQSVAFWCNPISGHATLYWYQQILGQGPKLLIQFQNNGVVDDSQLPKDRFSAERLKGVDSTLKIQPAKLEDSAVYLCASSLEADSSYNEQFFGPGTRLTVL.

This clonotype appeared many times. This chain connects TRBV11-1 to TRBJ2-7, with D tentatively TRBD1 or TRBD2 (5 bases each). The germline CDR1 and CDR2 sequences are SGHAT and FQDESV (reference sequence). This CDR3 spans 15 amino acids. Trimming took off 7 bases at V and 7 bases at J, with 23 bases between the two ends. Here the CDR3 DNA reads TGTGCCAGCACACCGTCGGGACCCTCACCCAGGGAGCAGTACTTC. This sequence encodes CASTPSGPSPREQYF.

Worth noting for this clonotype: This may come from a read error, since a much larger clone is one base off. V gene TRBV2 combines with J gene TRBJ1-4; D not resolved. Looked up from germline, CDR1 is SNHLY and CDR2 is FYNNEI. Trimming shortened V by 8 bases and J by 4 bases, and 20 bases separated the two germline ends. The CDR3 length is 16 residues. The CDR3 DNA is TGTGCCAGCGGTCACGAGGAAAATGGGGTTAATGAAAAACTGTTTTTT. Protein: CASGHEENGVNEKLFF.